The clone carrying this T cell receptor (beta chain) was observed at least ten times. TCRdb passed the RT-PCR reads through MiXCR, listing each CDR3 protein once. The table shows more than 600,000 distinct CDR3 sequences, with 12% to 15% occurring only once. The germline V and J ends were trimmed by 1 base and 5 bases, with 6 bases remaining between them. The germline CDR1 and CDR2 sequences are SGHKS and YYEKEE (reference sequence). This CDR3 is 12 amino acids long. This rearrangement joins TRBV5-5 to TRBJ1-1; unclear D gene. This TCR was recovered from a female donor in good health, serving as a healthy control. Sequenced sample: memory CD4+ T cells from blood. The CDR3 region is CASSLKWTEAFF. The CDR3 DNA follows: TGTGCCAGCAGCTTGAAATGGACTGAAGCTTTCTTT.